This TCR beta chain was sequenced in a study of technical replicates of blood from several donors. The CDR3 runs 16 residues. Germline loops: CDR1 GTSNPN, CDR2 SVGIG (reference sequence). The ends were cut back, 1 base at V and 0 bases at J, with 12 bases in the middle. Method: immunoSEQ multiplex PCR; TCRdb's copy keeps in-frame clones and lacks some. This table holds 77,000 or so clones, roughly 90% found once. The material sequenced was T cells isolated from PBMCs. The receptor comes from a human donor in good health. J is TRBJ2-2 and V is TRBV30; D perhaps matches TRBD1 (6 bases). The CDR3 region has the DNA TGTGCCTGGAGTGACCCGACAGGAACGAACACCGGGGAGCTGTTTTTT. Amino acids: CAWSDPTGTNTGELFF.